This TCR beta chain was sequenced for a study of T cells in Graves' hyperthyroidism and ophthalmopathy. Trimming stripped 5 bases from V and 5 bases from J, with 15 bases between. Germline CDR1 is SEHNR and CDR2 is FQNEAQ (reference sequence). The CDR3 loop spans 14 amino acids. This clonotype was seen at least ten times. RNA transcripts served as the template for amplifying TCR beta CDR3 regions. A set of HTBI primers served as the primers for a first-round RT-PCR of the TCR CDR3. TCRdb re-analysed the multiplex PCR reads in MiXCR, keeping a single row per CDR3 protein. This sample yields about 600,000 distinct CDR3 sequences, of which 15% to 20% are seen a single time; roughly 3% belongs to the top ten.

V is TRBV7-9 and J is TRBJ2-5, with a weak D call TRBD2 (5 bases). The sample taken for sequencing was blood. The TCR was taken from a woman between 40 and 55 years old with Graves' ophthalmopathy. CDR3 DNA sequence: TGTGCCAGCAGCCTAGGACTGGCCACGGAGACCCAGTACTTC. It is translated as CASSLGLATETQYF.